A selection of T cell receptor beta chains follows, all from one sample in a study of blood T cells in healthy people across ages. TCRdb re-called the 5' RACE reads with MiXCR, one entry per CDR3 protein. The sample has 700,000 to 1,000,000 distinct CDR3 sequences; approximately 48% are singletons. Source material: blood. The receptors here all came from a man in his sixties in good health. The CDR3 runs from the conserved cysteine through the conserved F or W. A D gene is named only where the DNA matches it firmly. Not every row has a clone size; where given, it reads once, few, many or a size class.

J gene	D gene	clone size	V gene	CDR3 protein	CDR3 DNA
TRBJ2-7	.	.	TRBV7-9	CASSGGWDPYEQYF	TGTGCCAGCAGCGGGGGGTGGGATCCCTACGAGCAGTACTTC
TRBJ1-4	.	.	TRBV7-2	CASSLYSGTANEKLFF	TGTGCCAGCAGCCTCTACTCCGGGACTGCTAATGAAAAACTGTTTTTT
TRBJ2-3	.	.	TRBV7-2	CASSLAIRRKSLTDTQYF	TGTGCCAGCAGCTTAGCTATCCGGCGGAAAAGCCTCACAGATACGCAGTATTTT
TRBJ2-5	.	.	TRBV20-1	CSAREGINQETQYF	TGCAGTGCTAGAGAGGGCATTAACCAAGAGACCCAGTACTTC
TRBJ2-7	TRBD1	.	TRBV6-2/TRBV6-3	CASSDRDRASSYEQYF	TGTGCCAGCAGCGATCGGGACAGGGCCTCCTCCTACGAGCAGTACTTC
TRBJ2-3	TRBD2	many	TRBV20-1	CSARELAGVSTDTQYF	TGCAGTGCTAGAGAGTTAGCGGGGGTTAGCACAGATACGCAGTATTTT
TRBJ2-7	.	.	TRBV15	CATSRDLGYEQYF	TGTGCCACCAGCAGAGATTTAGGCTACGAGCAGTACTTC
TRBJ2-7	.	.	TRBV6-2/TRBV6-3	CASSWDGNYEQYF	TGTGCCAGCAGTTGGGACGGGAACTACGAGCAGTACTTC
TRBJ2-7	.	.	TRBV7-6	CASSAPYSYEQYF	TGTGCCAGCAGCGCCCCATACTCCTACGAGCAGTACTTC
TRBJ1-2	TRBD1	.	TRBV5-6	CASSRPRDRITNYSYTF	TGTGCCAGCAGCCGACCCCGGGACAGAATCACTAACTATAGCTACACCTTC
TRBJ2-1	.	.	TRBV7-9	CASSLDGETQFF	TGTGCCAGCAGCTTAGATGGGGAGACCCAGTTCTTC
TRBJ1-6	TRBD1	.	TRBV10-3	CAISGTGGQNSPLHF	TGTGCCATCAGCGGGACAGGGGGCCAGAATTCACCCCTCCACTTT
TRBJ2-7	.	.	TRBV27	CASSSPGSYNEQYF	TGTGCCAGCAGTTCTCCGGGCTCCTACAATGAGCAGTACTTC
TRBJ2-7	TRBD1	.	TRBV30	CAWTRGLYEQYF	TGTGCCTGGACCAGGGGGCTCTACGAGCAGTACTTC
TRBJ2-7	TRBD2	once	TRBV7-2	CASSFASSGASYERYF	TGTGCCAGCAGCTTCGCATCTAGCGGGGCATCCTACGAGCGGTACTTC
TRBJ2-1	.	.	TRBV27	CASSREHGSYNEQFF	TGTGCCAGCAGCCGCGAACACGGGTCCTACAATGAGCAGTTCTTC
TRBJ2-5	TRBD2	once	TRBV5-1	CASSLRGSGVQETQYF	TGCGCCAGCAGCCTCAGGGGTAGCGGGGTCCAAGAGACCCAGTACTTC
TRBJ2-7	.	.	TRBV11-1	CASSLGPRNEQYF	TGTGCCAGCAGCTTAGGTCCTCGGAACGAGCAGTACTTC
TRBJ2-1	.	.	TRBV7-3	CASSSGVGYNEQFF	TGTGCCAGCAGCTCAGGGGTAGGCTACAATGAGCAGTTCTTC
TRBJ2-5	.	few	TRBV15	CATSTRTILQETQYF	TGTGCCACCAGCACCCGGACTATCCTCCAAGAGACCCAGTACTTC
TRBJ2-7	TRBD2	few	TRBV2	CASRTSGDYEQYF	TGTGCCAGCCGGACTAGCGGGGACTACGAGCAGTACTTC
TRBJ1-5	TRBD1	.	TRBV15	CATREWTGVQPQHF	TGTGCCACCAGGGAGTGGACAGGGGTTCAGCCCCAGCATTTT
TRBJ2-7	TRBD1	many	TRBV6-2/TRBV6-3	CASSSIRDRGDEQYF	TGTGCCAGCAGTTCTATCCGGGACAGGGGCGACGAGCAGTACTTC
TRBJ1-5	.	.	TRBV3-1	CASSQGIGPSQPQHF	TGTGCCAGCAGCCAAGGGATCGGGCCTAGTCAGCCCCAGCATTTT
TRBJ2-6	.	.	TRBV11-2	CASSLADTSGANVLIF	TGTGCCAGCAGCTTAGCGGACACCTCTGGGGCCAACGTCCTGATTTTC
TRBJ1-2	.	.	TRBV29-1	CSIDGAGDYGYTF	TGCAGCATAGACGGAGCTGGTGACTATGGCTACACCTTC
TRBJ2-7	.	.	TRBV7-2	CASSQHEATRQYF	TGTGCCAGCAGCCAGCACGAGGCAACTAGGCAGTACTTC
TRBJ2-1	TRBD2	many	TRBV27	CASTHSGGPYNEQFF	TGTGCCAGCACTCATAGCGGGGGTCCGTACAATGAGCAGTTCTTC